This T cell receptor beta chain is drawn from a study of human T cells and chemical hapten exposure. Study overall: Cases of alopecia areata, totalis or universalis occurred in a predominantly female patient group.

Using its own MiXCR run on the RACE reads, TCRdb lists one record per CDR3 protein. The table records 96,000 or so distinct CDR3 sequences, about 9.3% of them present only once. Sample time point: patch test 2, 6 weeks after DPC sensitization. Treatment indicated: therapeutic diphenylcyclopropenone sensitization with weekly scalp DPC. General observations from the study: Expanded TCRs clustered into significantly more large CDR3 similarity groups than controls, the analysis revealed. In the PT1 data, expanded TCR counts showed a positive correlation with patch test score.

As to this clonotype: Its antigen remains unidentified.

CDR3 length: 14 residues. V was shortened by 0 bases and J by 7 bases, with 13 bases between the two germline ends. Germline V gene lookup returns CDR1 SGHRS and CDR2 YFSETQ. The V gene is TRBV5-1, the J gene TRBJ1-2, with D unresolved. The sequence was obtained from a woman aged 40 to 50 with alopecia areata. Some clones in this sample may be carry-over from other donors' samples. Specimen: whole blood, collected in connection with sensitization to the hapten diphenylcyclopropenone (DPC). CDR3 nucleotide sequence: TGCGCCAGCAGCTTGGCCACCGGGGAAACTGGCTACACCTTC. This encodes CASSLATGETGYTF.